These T cell receptor beta chains were read from a single sample in a study of beta chain features in type 1 diabetes. TCRdb's copy holds only in-frame clones and misses some; the assay was immunoSEQ multiplex PCR. Found here are approximately 380,000 clones, more than 12% of them singletons; the top ten hold about 0.019%. Sequencing was carried out using naive CD4+ T cells from blood. These TCRs come from a woman aged 18-29 years in good health. The CDR3 runs from the conserved cysteine through the conserved F or W. Each record gives: J gene, clone size, D gene, V gene, CDR3 protein, CDR3 DNA. A D gene is named only where the DNA matches it firmly. The listing skips clone size in some rows; elsewhere it reads once, few, many or a size class.

j_call: TRBJ1-1
clone_size: .
d_call: TRBD1
v_call: TRBV27
cdr3_aa: CASSSNRGRNTEAFF
cdr3_nt: TGTGCCAGCAGTTCGAACAGGGGGCGGAACACTGAAGCTTTCTTT

j_call: TRBJ2-7
clone_size: .
d_call: TRBD2
v_call: TRBV4-3
cdr3_aa: CASSQTGTSAYEQYF
cdr3_nt: TGCGCCAGCAGCCAAACCGGGACTAGCGCCTACGAGCAGTACTTC

j_call: TRBJ2-1
clone_size: few
d_call: TRBD2
v_call: TRBV2
cdr3_aa: CASSATSGRTYNEQFF
cdr3_nt: TGTGCCAGCAGCGCGACTAGCGGGAGAACCTACAATGAGCAGTTCTTC

j_call: TRBJ2-2
clone_size: few
d_call: TRBD1
v_call: TRBV14
cdr3_aa: CASSLGQMNTGELFF
cdr3_nt: TGTGCCAGCAGCCTGGGACAGATGAACACCGGGGAGCTGTTTTTT

j_call: TRBJ1-1
clone_size: few
d_call: TRBD1
v_call: TRBV30
cdr3_aa: CASIPGGTEAFF
cdr3_nt: TGTGCCTCTATCCCAGGGGGGACTGAAGCTTTCTTT

j_call: TRBJ2-1
clone_size: .
d_call: TRBD2
v_call: TRBV6-1
cdr3_aa: CASSESGLAYNEQFF
cdr3_nt: TGTGCCAGCAGTGAATCCGGACTAGCCTACAATGAGCAGTTCTTC

j_call: TRBJ1-1
clone_size: .
d_call: .
v_call: TRBV4-3
cdr3_aa: CASSQDTGWNTEAFF
cdr3_nt: TGCGCCAGCAGCCAAGATACCGGTTGGAACACTGAAGCTTTCTTT

j_call: TRBJ2-7
clone_size: .
d_call: .
v_call: TRBV9
cdr3_aa: CASSPNPQGREQYF
cdr3_nt: TGTGCCAGCAGCCCCAACCCACAGGGGAGGGAGCAGTACTTC

j_call: TRBJ2-5
clone_size: .
d_call: .
v_call: TRBV7-9
cdr3_aa: CASSPQNVAGEETQYF
cdr3_nt: TGTGCCAGCAGCCCCCAAAATGTGGCAGGGGAAGAGACCCAGTACTTC

j_call: TRBJ2-7
clone_size: .
d_call: TRBD2
v_call: TRBV9
cdr3_aa: CASSVTELAIDEQYF
cdr3_nt: TGTGCCAGCAGCGTGACGGAACTAGCGATAGACGAGCAGTACTTC

j_call: TRBJ2-5
clone_size: .
d_call: .
v_call: TRBV30
cdr3_aa: CAWSGNWRTQETQYF
cdr3_nt: TGTGCCTGGAGTGGGAATTGGCGGACTCAAGAGACCCAGTACTTC

j_call: TRBJ1-5
clone_size: few
d_call: .
v_call: TRBV28
cdr3_aa: CATEAPSNQPQHF
cdr3_nt: TGCGCAACGGAGGCCCCTAGCAATCAGCCCCAGCATTTT

j_call: TRBJ2-7
clone_size: few
d_call: .
v_call: TRBV10-3
cdr3_aa: CAISPGQGTYEQYF
cdr3_nt: TGTGCCATCAGCCCCGGGCAGGGGACCTACGAGCAGTACTTC

j_call: TRBJ1-1
clone_size: .
d_call: TRBD1
v_call: TRBV7-2
cdr3_aa: CASSLAGQATEAFF
cdr3_nt: TGTGCCAGCAGCTTAGCTGGACAGGCGACTGAAGCTTTCTTT

j_call: TRBJ2-3
clone_size: few
d_call: TRBD2
v_call: TRBV7-9
cdr3_aa: CASSTPGTSTQYF
cdr3_nt: TGTGCCAGCAGCACCCCCGGGACTAGCACGCAGTATTTT

j_call: TRBJ2-5
clone_size: few
d_call: TRBD2
v_call: TRBV30
cdr3_aa: CAWRAGGPRGETQYF
cdr3_nt: TGTGCCTGGCGAGCGGGAGGGCCTAGGGGTGAGACCCAGTACTTC

j_call: TRBJ1-2
clone_size: few
d_call: TRBD1
v_call: TRBV7-9
cdr3_aa: CASSSDRVGYTF
cdr3_nt: TGTGCCAGCAGCTCCGACAGGGTTGGCTACACCTTC

j_call: TRBJ2-1
clone_size: few
d_call: .
v_call: TRBV4-1
cdr3_aa: CASSQGADSYNEQFF
cdr3_nt: TGCGCCAGCAGCCAAGGGGCAGACTCCTACAATGAGCAGTTCTTC

j_call: TRBJ2-1
clone_size: few
d_call: TRBD1
v_call: TRBV9
cdr3_aa: CASSYKIYGTGGLNEQFF
cdr3_nt: TGTGCCAGCAGCTACAAGATCTACGGGACAGGGGGCCTCAATGAGCAGTTCTTC

j_call: TRBJ2-1
clone_size: .
d_call: TRBD2
v_call: TRBV11-3
cdr3_aa: CASSPTSGSSYNEQFF
cdr3_nt: TGTGCCAGCAGCCCCACTAGCGGGAGCTCCTACAATGAGCAGTTCTTC